These 3 T cell receptor beta chains were all obtained from the same sample, sequenced in a study of blood T cell repertoires in COVID-19. Sequenced by immunoSEQ multiplex PCR; TCRdb stores in-frame clones only, minus some. The sample contains about 170,000 clones, over 65% of which appear only once. Sequencing was performed on PBMCs or T cells enriched from blood (not recorded which). All receptors derive from a woman in her forties or fifties who had recovered from COVID-19.

This chain connects TRBV14 to TRBJ2-2, with D uncertain. V lost 4 bases, J lost 1 base, and 4 bases lay in between. This CDR3 is built from 13 residues. Germline assignment: CDR1 SGHDN and CDR2 FVKESK. CDR3 loop: CASSPVNTGELFF. CDR3 DNA sequence: TGTGCCAGCAGCCCCGTGAACACCGGGGAGCTGTTTTTT.

The chain recombines TRBV10-3 with TRBJ2-1, with D perhaps matching TRBD2 (6 bases). This CDR3 comprises 12 residues. V was pared by 2 bases and J by 11 bases, with 10 bases between. The germline gives CDR1 ENHRY, CDR2 SYGVKD. Here the CDR3 DNA reads TGTGCCATCAGTGAGCTGCGGGAACAGCAGTTCTTC. Amino acid sequence: CAISELREQQFF.

The CDR3 protein is CASTPLGGYNYGYTF. DNA of the CDR3: TGTGCCAGCACCCCTTTGGGGGGATATAACTATGGCTACACCTTC. The V gene is TRBV7-9, the J gene TRBJ1-2; D is possibly TRBD1 (5 bases). The germline V and J ends were trimmed by 7 bases and 1 base, with 16 bases remaining between them. CDR1 is SEHNR, CDR2 FQNEAQ, per germline (reference sequence). The CDR3 length is 15 residues.